The present T cell receptor (beta chain) was sequenced within a study of STAT3 mutations in large granular lymphocyte leukemia. The CDR3 runs to 13 residues. Trimming took off 8 bases at V and 1 base at J, with 11 bases between the two ends. Germline CDR1 and CDR2: MDHEN and SYDVKM. Notes on the study in general: Some patients had dominant TCR clones larger than their STAT3 mutant burden. In T-cell large granular lymphocyte leukemia, about half of patients showed multiple immunodominant subclonotypes.

Details on this clone: The antigen is unknown.

Data came from immunoSEQ multiplex PCR; TCRdb stores just in-frame clones and leaves some out. The sample records approximately 20,000 clones, approximately 92% being singletons. The J gene is TRBJ2-5, the V gene TRBV28; D might be TRBD1 (6 bases). The clonotype was recovered from a man aged 60 to 69 with T-cell large granular lymphocyte leukemia. Some clones in this sample may be carry-over from other donors' samples. Sequenced input: peripheral blood mononuclear cells. CDR3 bases: TGTGCCAGCCGGACAGCTTCCCAAGAGACCCAGTACTTC. Translated: CASRTASQETQYF.